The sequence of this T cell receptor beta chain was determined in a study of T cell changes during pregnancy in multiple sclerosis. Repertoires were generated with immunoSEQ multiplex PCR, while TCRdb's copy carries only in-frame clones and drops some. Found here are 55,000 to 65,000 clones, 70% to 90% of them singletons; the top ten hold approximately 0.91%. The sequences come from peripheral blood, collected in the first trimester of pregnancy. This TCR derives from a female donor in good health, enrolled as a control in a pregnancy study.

CDR3 sequence reads: CSAGGGQGEKLFF. CDR3 coding DNA: TGCAGCGCCGGGGGGGGGCAGGGTGAAAAACTGTTTTTT. The rearrangement uses TRBV29-1 and TRBJ1-4, with a weak D call TRBD1 (6 bases). The CDR3 extends over 13 amino acids. The germline CDR1 and CDR2 sequences are SQVTM and ANQGSEA. The V end lost 7 bases, the J end lost 7 bases, and 16 bases lay between the germline ends. Variable domain in full (rest from reference TRBV29-1 and TRBJ1-4): SAVISQKPSRDICQRGTSLTIQCQVDSQVTMMFWYRQQPGQSLTLIATANQGSEATYESGFVIDKFPISRPNLTFSTLTVSNMSPEDSSIYLCSAGGGQGEKLFFGSGTQLSVL.